This T cell receptor (beta chain) came from a study of T cells in Graves' hyperthyroidism and ophthalmopathy. For the study at large: Peripheral blood collection took place at initial diagnosis, before any treatment.

V was shortened by 5 bases and J by 3 bases, with 8 bases between the two germline ends. There are 14 residues in the CDR3. CDR1 and CDR2 (germline): MNHNS, SASEGT. Authors of the study amplified TCR beta CDR3 regions from RNA transcripts. The HTBI primer set served for first-round RT-PCR of the TCR CDR3. MiXCR was run by TCRdb on the multiplex PCR reads, yielding one entry per CDR3 protein. The data hold 600,000 to 650,000 distinct CDR3 sequences, with about 17% observed a single time. This clonotype was counted ten times or more. Sequenced material: blood. The genes are TRBV6-1 and TRBJ1-6, with a weak D call TRBD1 (5 bases). The receptor was isolated from a woman in her twenties or thirties with Graves' hyperthyroidism. The CDR3 bases are TGTGCCAGCAGTTCGGACAACTATAATTCACCCCTCCACTTT. It codes for CASSSDNYNSPLHF.